A single sample is the source of the 5 T cell receptor beta chains below, sequenced in a study of human T cells and chemical hapten exposure. TCRdb fed the RACE reads into MiXCR, producing one record per CDR3 protein. This table has around 110,000 distinct CDR3 sequences, roughly 10% appearing once. Sample time point: patch test 3, about 24 weeks after DPC sensitization. Treatment indicated: therapeutic diphenylcyclopropenone sensitization with weekly scalp DPC. The specimen was whole blood, collected in connection with sensitization to the hapten diphenylcyclopropenone (DPC). These receptors came from a woman aged 45-59 years with alopecia areata. Some clones in this sample may be carry-over from other donors' samples.

The rearrangement links TRBV14 to TRBJ1-2; a weak D match, TRBD1 (5 bases). Trimming shortened V by 0 bases and J by 7 bases, and 15 bases separated the two germline ends. There are 15 residues in the CDR3. From germline, CDR1 is SGHDN and CDR2 FVKESK. For the CDR3, the DNA is TGTGCCAGCAGCCAAGATTGGGGCGCTGGGGTTGGCTACACCTTC. It codes for CASSQDWGAGVGYTF.

The chain recombines TRBV29-1 with TRBJ2-1, with 12 bases fitting TRBD2. Germline V gives CDR1 SQVTM, CDR2 ANQGSEA. The CDR3 covers 22 residues. In nucleotides, the CDR3 is TGCAGTTCCGATATTCCGCAGGGGTCTCTAGCGGGAGGGCCCTCTAGCTACAATGAGCAGTTCTTC. Residues: CSSDIPQGSLAGGPSSYNEQFF.

The genes are TRBV9 and TRBJ1-6; D call uncertain. The germline V gene encodes CDR1 SGDLS and CDR2 YYNGEE. The length of the CDR3 is 14 residues. V lost 4 bases and J 0 bases, leaving 5 bases between the germline ends. The CDR3 is CASSPGSYNSPLHF. Written as DNA, the CDR3 is TGTGCCAGCAGCCCGGGCTCCTATAATTCACCCCTCCACTTT.

The CDR3 loop is CASSLRPNTEAFF. The CDR3 nucleotides are TGTGCCAGCAGCTTACGGCCAAACACTGAAGCTTTCTTT. V usage is TRBV7-6 and J usage is TRBJ1-1; D ambiguous. The CDR3 extends over 13 amino acids. Germline V gene lookup returns CDR1 SGHVS and CDR2 FNYEAQ. The V end was cut by 2 bases, the J end by 2 bases, with 6 bases between.

This clonotype was detected a few times. V is TRBV28 and J is TRBJ2-7; the D is unclear. Germline assignment: CDR1 MDHEN and CDR2 SYDVKM. With 4 bases removed from V and 1 base from J, the gap between germline ends came to 5 bases. The CDR3 runs 12 residues. The CDR3 is CASSYQSYEQYF. The CDR3, as DNA: TGTGCCAGCAGTTATCAATCCTACGAGCAGTACTTC.